This TCR beta chain was sequenced in a study of blood T cell repertoires in COVID-19. Study context: Sample material is recorded as cDNA or gDNA derived from T cells, B-cell-depleted T cells, or PBMCs.

Germline V gives CDR1 SGHKS, CDR2 YYEKEE (reference sequence). Trimming took off 0 bases at V and 1 base at J, with 13 bases between the two ends. The length of the CDR3 is 16 residues. Sequenced by immunoSEQ multiplex PCR; TCRdb stores in-frame clones only, minus some. The sample includes roughly 68,000 clones, roughly 85% of them seen just once. The chain is built from TRBV5-5 and TRBJ1-1; D might be TRBD1 (6 bases). The material sequenced was peripheral blood. The sequence was obtained from a man in his fifties with acute or convalescent COVID-19. CDR3 nucleotides: TGTGCCAGCAGCTTGGATGGGGGCGCGGAGAACACTGAAGCTTTCTTT. It yields the protein CASSLDGGAENTEAFF. The full variable domain, completed using reference TRBV5-5 and TRBJ1-1, is DAGVTQSPTHLIKTRGQQVTLRCSPISGHKSVSWYQQVLGQGPQFIFQYYEKEERGRGNFPDRFSARQFPNYSSELNVNALLLGDSALYLCASSLDGGAENTEAFFGQGTRLTVV.